At least ten counts were recorded for the clone carrying this TCR beta chain. The data were obtained in a study of CD8 T cells in ankylosing spondylitis. TCRdb reprocessed the 5' RACE reads via MiXCR and lists one record per CDR3 protein. Among 200,000 to 300,000 distinct CDR3 sequences listed, under 12% were seen once. Germline V lookup: CDR1 SGDLS, CDR2 YYNGEE. V gave up 2 bases and J gave up 4 bases; unmatched junction bases: 5. The CDR3 runs 16 residues. The TCR sequence derives from a male donor with ankylosing spondylitis or in good health (not recorded which). The chain recombines TRBV9 with TRBJ2-1; 11 bases match TRBD2. Sequenced: blood, either unsorted or a sorted T cell fraction (not recorded which). CDR3 amino acids: CASSVLGLAEYNEQFF. CDR3 nucleotide sequence: TGTGCCAGCAGCGTCTTGGGACTAGCGGAATACAATGAGCAGTTCTTC.